This entry features one T cell receptor (beta chain) sequence. The sample originates from a study of cytomegalovirus exposure and HLA in healthy donors. Primers included in the PCR were 60 Vbeta and 13 Jbeta primers. Assay: immunoSEQ multiplex PCR; the TCRdb copy retains only in-frame clones and omits some. The data show more than 55,000 clones, with 75% to 85% seen just once and 4.3% held by the top ten. From germline, CDR1 is SGHRS and CDR2 YFSETQ. This CDR3 has 14 residues. V trimming: 1 base; J trimming: 7 bases; junction bases outside the gene matches: 4. The receptor's source is a man under 40 in good health and CMV-seronegative. V gene TRBV5-1 combines with J gene TRBJ2-1; 8 bases map to TRBD2. The sequencing sample was made of PBMCs. The CDR3 nucleotides read TGCGCCAGCAGCTTGCCATTAGCGGGAAATGAGCAGTTCTTC. Its protein is CASSLPLAGNEQFF.